This is a list of T cell receptor beta chains from one sample in a study of post-analysis software for immune sequencing data. TCRdb itself ran the PCR reads through MiXCR, one entry per CDR3 protein. There are over 250,000 distinct CDR3 sequences in the sample; just over 35% occur only once, and around 5% lies in the top ten. The sample comprised blood. All receptors come from a girl between 5 and 17 years old with multiple sclerosis. Both conserved end residues are part of each CDR3. Each record gives: V gene, J gene, clone size, CDR3 protein. Clone size appears in some rows only: once, few, many, or a class for an expanded clone.

v_gene: TRBV5-1
j_gene: TRBJ2-2
abundance: -
CDR3aa: CVSSFVTGELFF

v_gene: TRBV5-1
j_gene: TRBJ1-1
abundance: few
CDR3aa: CASSDQGREAFF

v_gene: TRBV6-5
j_gene: TRBJ2-5
abundance: -
CDR3aa: CASSTGQGTAAQYF

v_gene: TRBV9
j_gene: TRBJ1-2
abundance: -
CDR3aa: CASSVAGTGDSANYGYTF

v_gene: TRBV20-1
j_gene: TRBJ2-3
abundance: few
CDR3aa: CSAPSGGASTDTQYF

v_gene: TRBV5-1
j_gene: TRBJ2-2
abundance: -
CDR3aa: CASSLGHRTGSTGELFF

v_gene: TRBV7-2
j_gene: TRBJ2-4
abundance: -
CDR3aa: CASSLPLPHLEYF

v_gene: TRBV2
j_gene: TRBJ2-1
abundance: -
CDR3aa: CASRGLGPGSSYNEQFF

v_gene: TRBV6-1
j_gene: TRBJ2-7
abundance: many
CDR3aa: CASSEKAADSNYEQYF

v_gene: TRBV3-1
j_gene: TRBJ1-6
abundance: few
CDR3aa: CASSQPAEKLHF

v_gene: TRBV9
j_gene: TRBJ2-5
abundance: many
CDR3aa: CASSVGQGKETQYF

v_gene: TRBV6-5
j_gene: -
abundance: -
CDR3aa: CASRGDSRYEQYF

v_gene: TRBV18
j_gene: TRBJ1-5
abundance: -
CDR3aa: CASSPDENQPQHF

v_gene: TRBV4-2
j_gene: TRBJ2-1
abundance: once
CDR3aa: CASRRRDRDKDEQFF

v_gene: TRBV28
j_gene: TRBJ1-4
abundance: once
CDR3aa: CASSLPRQTNEKLFF